The clone carrying this T cell receptor beta chain was observed a few times. The data originate from a study of response to subunit inactivated influenza vaccine. Each CDR3 protein gets one entry after TCRdb re-called the RT-PCR reads with MiXCR. Of approximately 500,000 distinct CDR3 sequences in the sample, 13% to 15% are singletons; the top ten hold 11%. The CDR3 sequence is 14 residues long. Germline V gives CDR1 KGHSH, CDR2 LQKENI. V dropped 6 bases and J dropped 0 bases, with 11 bases sitting between them. The origin of this receptor is a man aged 50 to 60 who received an inactivated influenza vaccine. The chain has TRBV18 and TRBJ1-2, with D uncertain. The sequenced sample was PBMCs from blood, obtained about 13 days after vaccination. As DNA, the CDR3 is TGTGCCAGCTCCCCCACCGACTCTAACTATGGCTACACCTTC. Its translation: CASSPTDSNYGYTF.